The clone carrying this T cell receptor (beta chain) showed up just a few times. Its matching antigen is unknown. The V and J ends lost 5 bases and 2 bases respectively, with 17 bases between them. Germline assignment: CDR1 SGHTA and CDR2 FQGNSA. There are 16 residues in the CDR3. The data were taken from a study of early T cells in non-severe SARS-CoV-2 infection. Turning to the study itself: RNA in bulk from unsorted whole blood was sequenced, and chains were unpaired.

Study-wide results and limits: Matching with VDJdb favored anti-spike CD8 responses (missing private and CD4 specificities).

Unique molecular identifier tags were affixed to discrete cDNA molecules. TCRdb used MiXCR to reprocess the 5' RACE reads, holding one entry per CDR3 protein. The table shows approximately 47,000 distinct CDR3 sequences, with over 8% occurring only once. The rearrangement links TRBV7-2 to TRBJ2-3; TRBD1 might be the D (6 bases). This clonotype was obtained from an adult who was a healthcare worker with PCR-confirmed SARS-CoV-2 infection or an uninfected control (not recorded which). This sample comprised whole blood, obtained at baseline. The DNA for the CDR3 is TGTGCCAGCAGCCCGGGCGTCCGGGGACACACAGATACGCAGTATTTT. It specifies CASSPGVRGHTDTQYF.